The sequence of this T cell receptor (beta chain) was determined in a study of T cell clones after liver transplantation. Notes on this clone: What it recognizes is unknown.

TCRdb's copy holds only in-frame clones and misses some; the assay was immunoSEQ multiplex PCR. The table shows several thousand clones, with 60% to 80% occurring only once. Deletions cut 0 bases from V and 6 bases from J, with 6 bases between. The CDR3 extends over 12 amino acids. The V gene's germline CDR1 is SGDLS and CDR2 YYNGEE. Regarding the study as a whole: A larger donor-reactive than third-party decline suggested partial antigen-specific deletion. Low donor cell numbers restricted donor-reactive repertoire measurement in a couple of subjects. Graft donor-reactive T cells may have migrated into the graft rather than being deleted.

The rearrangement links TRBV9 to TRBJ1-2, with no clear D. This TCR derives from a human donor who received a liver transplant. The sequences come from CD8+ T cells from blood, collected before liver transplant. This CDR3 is CASSVGQDGYTF. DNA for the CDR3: TGTGCCAGCAGCGTAGGGCAGGATGGCTACACCTTC.